This T cell receptor (beta chain) was captured in a study of CD8 T cells in ankylosing spondylitis. Study observations and caveats: Disease-associated clones were reportedly significantly overrepresented in matched ankylosing spondylitis synovial fluid.

J gave up 2 bases and V 4 bases, and 1 base lay outside the gene matches. Per germline, CDR1 MGHRA and CDR2 YSYEKL. The CDR3 totals 14 residues. Points on this clonotype: Its target is unknown.

The TCR beta libraries were generated through quantitative 5'-RACE incorporating molecular barcodes. From the 5' RACE reads, TCRdb called clonotypes with MiXCR, one entry per CDR3 protein. The data show approximately 180,000 distinct CDR3 sequences, around a sixth seen once. Sequencing was performed on blood, either unsorted or a sorted T cell fraction (not recorded which). The sequence derives from a male donor between 5 and 35 years old with ankylosing spondylitis or in good health (not recorded which). The rearrangement links TRBV4-1 to TRBJ2-3; 9 positions match TRBD2. For the CDR3, the DNA is TGCGCCAGCAGCCGGACTAGCGACACAGATACGCAGTATTTT. As protein: CASSRTSDTDTQYF.